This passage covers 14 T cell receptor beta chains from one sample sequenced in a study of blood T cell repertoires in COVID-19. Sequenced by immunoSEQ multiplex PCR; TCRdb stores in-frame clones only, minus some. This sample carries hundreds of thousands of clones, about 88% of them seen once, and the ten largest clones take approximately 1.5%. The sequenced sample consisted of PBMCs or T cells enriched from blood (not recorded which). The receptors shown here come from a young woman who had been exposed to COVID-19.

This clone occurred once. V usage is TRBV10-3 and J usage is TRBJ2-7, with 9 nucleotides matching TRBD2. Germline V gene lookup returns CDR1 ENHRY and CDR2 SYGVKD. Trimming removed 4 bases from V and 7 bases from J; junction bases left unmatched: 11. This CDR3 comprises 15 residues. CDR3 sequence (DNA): TGTGCCATCAGTGGGTTTCTAGCGGGACTTGGAGAGCAGTACTTC. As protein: CAISGFLAGLGEQYF.

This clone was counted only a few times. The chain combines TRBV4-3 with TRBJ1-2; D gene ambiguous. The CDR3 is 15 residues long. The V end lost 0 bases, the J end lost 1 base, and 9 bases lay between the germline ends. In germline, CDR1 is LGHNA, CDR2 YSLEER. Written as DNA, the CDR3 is TGCGCCAGCAGCCAAGATCGCAGAGGTAACTATGGCTACACCTTC. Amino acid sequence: CASSQDRRGNYGYTF.

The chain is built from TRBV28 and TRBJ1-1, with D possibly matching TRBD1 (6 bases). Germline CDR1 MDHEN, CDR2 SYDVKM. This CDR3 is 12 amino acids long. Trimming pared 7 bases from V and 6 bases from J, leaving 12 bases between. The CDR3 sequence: CASKRGWSEAFF. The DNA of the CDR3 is TGTGCCAGCAAGAGGGGGTGGTCTGAAGCTTTCTTT.

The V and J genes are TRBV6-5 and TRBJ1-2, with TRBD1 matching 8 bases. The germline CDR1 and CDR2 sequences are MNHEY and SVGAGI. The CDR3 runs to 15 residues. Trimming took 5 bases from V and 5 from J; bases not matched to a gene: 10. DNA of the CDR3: TGTGCCAGCAGTCCAGGGGGGACAGGAGATTATGGCTACACCTTC. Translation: CASSPGGTGDYGYTF.

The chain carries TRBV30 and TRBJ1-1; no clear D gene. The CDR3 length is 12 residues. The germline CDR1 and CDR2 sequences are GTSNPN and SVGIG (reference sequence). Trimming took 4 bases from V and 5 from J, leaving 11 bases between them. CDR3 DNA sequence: TGTGCCTGGATACGGGGAGGGACTGAAGCTTTCTTT. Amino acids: CAWIRGGTEAFF.

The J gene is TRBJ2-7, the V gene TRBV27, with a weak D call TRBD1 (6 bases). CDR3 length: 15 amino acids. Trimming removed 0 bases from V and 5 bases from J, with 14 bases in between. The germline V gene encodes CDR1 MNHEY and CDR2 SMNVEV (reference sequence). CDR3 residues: CASSLSIARGHEQYF. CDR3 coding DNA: TGTGCCAGCAGTTTATCGATCGCCAGGGGCCACGAGCAGTACTTC.

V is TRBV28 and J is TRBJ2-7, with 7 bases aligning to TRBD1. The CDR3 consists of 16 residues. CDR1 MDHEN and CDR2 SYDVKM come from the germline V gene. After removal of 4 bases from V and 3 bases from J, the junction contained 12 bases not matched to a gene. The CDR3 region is CASSCQGDDPCYEQYF. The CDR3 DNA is TGTGCCAGCAGTTGCCAGGGGGACGATCCTTGCTACGAGCAGTACTTC.

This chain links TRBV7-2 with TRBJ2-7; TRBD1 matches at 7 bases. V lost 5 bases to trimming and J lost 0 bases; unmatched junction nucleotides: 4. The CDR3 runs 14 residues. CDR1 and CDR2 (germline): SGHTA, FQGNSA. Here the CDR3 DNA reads TGTGCCAGCAGCCAAGGGACAGCCTCCTACGAGCAGTACTTC. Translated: CASSQGTASYEQYF.

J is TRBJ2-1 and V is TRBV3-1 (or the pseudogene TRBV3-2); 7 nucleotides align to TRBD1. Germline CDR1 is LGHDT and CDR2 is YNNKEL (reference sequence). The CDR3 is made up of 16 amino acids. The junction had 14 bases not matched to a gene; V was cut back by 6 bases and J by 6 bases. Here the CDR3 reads CASRQYPGKGANEQFF. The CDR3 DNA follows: TGTGCCAGCAGACAATATCCTGGAAAGGGGGCCAATGAGCAGTTCTTC.

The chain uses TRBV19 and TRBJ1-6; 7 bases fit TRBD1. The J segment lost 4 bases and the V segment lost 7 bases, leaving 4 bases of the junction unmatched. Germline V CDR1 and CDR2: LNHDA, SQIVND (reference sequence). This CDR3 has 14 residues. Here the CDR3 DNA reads TGTGCCAGTACCCGGGACAGATATAATTCACCCCTCCACTTT. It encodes CASTRDRYNSPLHF. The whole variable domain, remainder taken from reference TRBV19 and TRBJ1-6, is DGGITQSPKYLFRKEGQNVTLSCEQNLNHDAMYWYRQDPGQGLRLIYYSQIVNDFQKGDIAEGYSVSREKKESFPLTVTSAQKNPTAFYLCASTRDRYNSPLHFGNGTRLTVT.

The CDR3 DNA is TGTGCCAGCAGATGGGGACAGGTTAACTATGGCTACACCTTC. Amino acids: CASRWGQVNYGYTF. The chain is built from TRBV27 and TRBJ1-2, with 8 bases that match TRBD1. Per the germline V gene, CDR1 is MNHEY and CDR2 is SMNVEV (reference sequence). The V segment lost 6 bases and the J segment 1 base; nucleotides outside the gene matches: 4. The CDR3 spans 14 residues.

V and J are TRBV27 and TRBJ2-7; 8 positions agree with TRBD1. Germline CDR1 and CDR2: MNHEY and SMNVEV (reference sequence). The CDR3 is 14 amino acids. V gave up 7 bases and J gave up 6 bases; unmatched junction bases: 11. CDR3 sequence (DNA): TGTGCCAGCAAGGGCCCAGGGGGCTGGGTCGAGCAGTACTTC. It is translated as CASKGPGGWVEQYF.

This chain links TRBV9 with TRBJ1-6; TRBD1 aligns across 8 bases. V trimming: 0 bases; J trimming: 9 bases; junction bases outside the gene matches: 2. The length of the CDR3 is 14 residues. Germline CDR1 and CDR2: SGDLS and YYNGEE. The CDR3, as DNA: TGTGCCAGCAGCGTAGAGGACAGGGCTTCACCCCTCCACTTT. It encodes CASSVEDRASPLHF.

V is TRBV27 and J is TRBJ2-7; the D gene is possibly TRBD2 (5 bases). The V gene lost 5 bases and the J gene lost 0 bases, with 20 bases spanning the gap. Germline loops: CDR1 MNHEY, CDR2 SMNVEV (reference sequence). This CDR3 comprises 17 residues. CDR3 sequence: CASSPPPYVGSSYEQYF. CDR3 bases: TGTGCCAGCAGTCCTCCCCCCTACGTAGGGAGCTCCTACGAGCAGTACTTC.